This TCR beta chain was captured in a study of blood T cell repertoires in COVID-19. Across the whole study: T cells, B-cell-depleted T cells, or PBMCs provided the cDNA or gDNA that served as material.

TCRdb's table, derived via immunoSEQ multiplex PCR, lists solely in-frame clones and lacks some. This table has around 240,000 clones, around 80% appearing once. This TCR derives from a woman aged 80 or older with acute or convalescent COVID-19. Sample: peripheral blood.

The CDR3 DNA sequence: TGTGCCAGCGGCCTTTCTAGCGGGGAGGCTAAGGATGAGCAGTTCTTC. Its protein is CASGLSSGEAKDEQFF. V usage is TRBV27 and J usage is TRBJ2-1; 9 bases line up with TRBD2. The CDR3 extends over 16 amino acids. V was pared by 8 bases and J by 8 bases, with 16 bases of the junction left unmatched. Per the germline V gene, CDR1 is MNHEY and CDR2 is SMNVEV (reference sequence).